A selection of T cell receptor beta chains follows, all from one sample in a study of blood T cell repertoires in COVID-19. Profiling relied on immunoSEQ multiplex PCR, and the TCRdb table lists in-frame clones only, not all of them. The sample lists 230,000 or so clones; about 87% were seen once. What was sequenced was PBMCs or T cells enriched from blood (not recorded which). These TCRs come from a woman aged 25 to 39 who had recovered from COVID-19. The CDR3 runs from the conserved cysteine through the conserved F or W. D genes are given only for firm matches.

TGTGCCAGCAAGGACATTTTTAATCAGCCCCAGCATTTT	CASKDIFNQPQHF	.	TRBV19	TRBJ1-5
TGTGCCAGTAGTCCACTCGGGGTTTCGGGTTCACCCCTCCACTTT	CASSPLGVSGSPLHF	.	TRBV19	TRBJ1-6
TGTGCCAGCAGCTTGGAGGGGCCCGATACGCAGTATTTT	CASSLEGPDTQYF	.	TRBV7-2	TRBJ2-3
TGTGCCAGCAGCCTCCGGACAGGCTGGGTCGGCGAGCAGTACTTC	CASSLRTGWVGEQYF	TRBD1	TRBV5-6	TRBJ2-7
TGTGCCAGCAGCTTTTACAGGACAGAGCTCTATGGCTACACCTTC	CASSFYRTELYGYTF	.	TRBV7-2	TRBJ1-2
TGTGCCAGCTCACGTACCCGGGACAGGGATGGCTACACCTTC	CASSRTRDRDGYTF	TRBD1	TRBV18	TRBJ1-2
TGTGCCAGCAGTTTCGGGGGGAGCACTGAAGCTTTCTTT	CASSFGGSTEAFF	.	TRBV12-3/TRBV12-4	TRBJ1-1
TGTGCCAGCAGCTCCTCAGGGGTTTGGGAGACCCAGTACTTC	CASSSSGVWETQYF	.	TRBV27	TRBJ2-5
TGCGCCAGCAGCCAAGATGGGCCCCTGGGAGGGGATACGCAGTATTTT	CASSQDGPLGGDTQYF	TRBD2	TRBV4-3	TRBJ2-3
TGTGCCAGCAGGGACCCGGGACAGAGAAATTCACCCCTCCACTTT	CASRDPGQRNSPLHF	TRBD1	TRBV27	TRBJ1-6
TGTGCCAGCAGTCCTCATATCAGGGACTACGAGCAGTACTTC	CASSPHIRDYEQYF	.	TRBV2	TRBJ2-7
TGTGCCACCAGCAGAGATAACTCCGTCACCCAGTACTTC	CATSRDNSVTQYF	.	TRBV15	TRBJ2-5
TGTGCCAGCAGTTACTCGAGGGAGCAGTACTTC	CASSYSREQYF	.	TRBV6-2/TRBV6-3	TRBJ2-7
TGTGCCAGCAGAGAATTGCGGGGGGGCGGAATCTCTCAAGAGACCCAGTACTTC	CASRELRGGGISQETQYF	TRBD2	TRBV7-6	TRBJ2-5